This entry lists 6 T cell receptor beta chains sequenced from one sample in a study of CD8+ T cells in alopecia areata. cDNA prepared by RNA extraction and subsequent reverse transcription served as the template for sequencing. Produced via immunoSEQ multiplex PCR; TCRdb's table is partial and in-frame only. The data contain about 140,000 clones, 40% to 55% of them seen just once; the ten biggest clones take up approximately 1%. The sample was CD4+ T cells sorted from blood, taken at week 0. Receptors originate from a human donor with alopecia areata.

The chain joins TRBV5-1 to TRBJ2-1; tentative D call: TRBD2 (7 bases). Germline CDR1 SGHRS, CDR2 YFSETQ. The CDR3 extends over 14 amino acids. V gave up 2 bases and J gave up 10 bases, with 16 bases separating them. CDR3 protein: CASSLTGGQGEQFF. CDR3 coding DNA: TGCGCCAGCAGCTTAACGGGAGGTCAGGGGGAGCAGTTCTTC.

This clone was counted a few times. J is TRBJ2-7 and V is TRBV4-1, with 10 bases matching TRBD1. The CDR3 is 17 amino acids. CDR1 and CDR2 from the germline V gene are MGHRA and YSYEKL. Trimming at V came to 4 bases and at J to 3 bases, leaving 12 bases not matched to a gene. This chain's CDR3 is CASSRRLEGQGSYEQYF. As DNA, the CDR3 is TGCGCCAGCAGCCGCAGACTGGAGGGACAGGGGAGCTACGAGCAGTACTTC.

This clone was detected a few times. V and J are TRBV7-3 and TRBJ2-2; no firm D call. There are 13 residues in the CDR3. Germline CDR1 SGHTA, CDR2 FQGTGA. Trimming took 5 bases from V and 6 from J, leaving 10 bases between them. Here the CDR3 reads CASSPSPPGELFF. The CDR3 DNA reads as TGTGCCAGCAGCCCAAGCCCCCCCGGGGAGCTGTTTTTT.

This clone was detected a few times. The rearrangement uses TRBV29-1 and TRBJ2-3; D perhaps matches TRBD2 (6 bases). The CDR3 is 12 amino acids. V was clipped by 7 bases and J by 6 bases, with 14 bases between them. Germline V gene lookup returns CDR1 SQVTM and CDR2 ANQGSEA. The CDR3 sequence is CSGGVREDTQYF. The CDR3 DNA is TGCAGCGGGGGGGTGCGTGAGGATACGCAGTATTTT.

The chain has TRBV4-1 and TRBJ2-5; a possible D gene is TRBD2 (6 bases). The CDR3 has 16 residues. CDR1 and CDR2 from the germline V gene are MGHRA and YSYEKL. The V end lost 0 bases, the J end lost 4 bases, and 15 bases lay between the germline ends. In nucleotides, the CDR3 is TGCGCCAGCAGCCAAGATCTCTCCGGGAGATCAGAGACCCAGTACTTC. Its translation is CASSQDLSGRSETQYF.

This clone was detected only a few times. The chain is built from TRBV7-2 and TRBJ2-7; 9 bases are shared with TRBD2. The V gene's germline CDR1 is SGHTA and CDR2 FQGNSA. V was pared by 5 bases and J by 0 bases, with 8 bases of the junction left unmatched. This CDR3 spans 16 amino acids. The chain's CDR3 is CASSRRSGSFSYEQYF. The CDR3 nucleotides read TGTGCCAGCAGCCGACGTAGCGGGAGCTTCTCCTACGAGCAGTACTTC.